The rows below give T cell receptor beta chains drawn from one sample of a study of T cells after yellow fever vaccination. TCRdb itself ran the 5' RACE reads through MiXCR, one entry per CDR3 protein. Of about 74,000 distinct CDR3 sequences listed, around 6.9% are singletons. This specimen consisted of CD8+ T cells sorted from PBMCs, obtained around 5 days after the first yellow fever vaccination. These TCRs come from a man between 18 and 35 years old who received the YFV17D yellow fever vaccine. Both conserved end residues are part of each CDR3. D genes are given only for firm matches. A clone size is listed for some rows: how often the clone was seen (once, few, many), or a class if it is expanded.

d_gene	v_gene	j_gene	abundance	CDR3aa	CDR3nt
TRBD1	TRBV7-2	TRBJ1-5	-	CASSNRDRGVDQPQHF	TGTGCCAGCAGCAACCGAGACAGGGGAGTAGATCAGCCCCAGCATTTT
TRBD2	TRBV7-3	TRBJ2-3	many	CASSFGGGLDTQYF	TGTGCCAGCAGCTTCGGCGGGGGTTTAGATACGCAGTATTTT
-	TRBV2	TRBJ1-6	few	CASSDFVRGNSPLHF	TGTGCCAGCAGTGATTTTGTCAGGGGAAATTCACCCCTCCACTTT
-	TRBV5-1	TRBJ1-4	many	CASSSLGGFEKLFF	TGCGCCAGCAGCTCCTTGGGGGGCTTTGAAAAACTGTTTTTT
TRBD1	TRBV20-1	TRBJ1-1	-	CSGLDRVWSTEAFF	TGCAGTGGCCTCGACAGGGTTTGGAGCACTGAAGCTTTCTTT
TRBD2	TRBV9	TRBJ2-1	many	CASTAGGQDNEQFF	TGTGCCAGTACCGCGGGGGGGCAGGACAATGAGCAGTTCTTC
-	TRBV7-9	TRBJ2-7	many	CASSASYEQYF	TGTGCCAGCAGCGCGTCCTACGAGCAGTACTTC
TRBD1	TRBV20-1	TRBJ2-3	many	CSARLWTGSSFPDTQYF	TGCAGTGCTAGACTCTGGACAGGGAGCTCATTCCCAGATACGCAGTATTTT
-	TRBV20-1	TRBJ2-6	many	CSANLRLSGANVLTF	TGCAGTGCTAACCTCAGGTTGTCAGGGGCCAACGTCCTGACTTTC
-	TRBV20-1	TRBJ1-2	-	CSAKRLANYGYTF	TGCAGTGCTAAGCGGTTAGCTAACTATGGCTACACCTTC
-	TRBV6-4	TRBJ2-1	many	CASSDRDNEQFF	TGTGCCAGCAGTGACAGGGATAATGAGCAGTTCTTC
-	TRBV20-1	TRBJ1-5	few	CSAGGTANQPQHF	TGCAGTGCTGGGGGGACGGCGAATCAGCCCCAGCATTTT
TRBD2	TRBV11-2	TRBJ2-1	many	CASRSGGAYNEQFF	TGTGCCAGCAGGAGCGGGGGGGCCTACAATGAGCAGTTCTTC
-	TRBV19	TRBJ1-5	many	CASSIDTSRHQPQHF	TGTGCCAGTAGTATTGACACATCCCGACATCAGCCCCAGCATTTT
-	TRBV6-1	TRBJ1-2	few	CASNSGAGGIYGYTF	TGTGCCAGCAACAGCGGGGCAGGCGGTATTTATGGCTACACCTTC
TRBD1	TRBV24-1	TRBJ2-2	many	CATSDLAGGSNTGELFF	TGTGCCACCAGTGATTTGGCAGGGGGCTCGAACACCGGGGAGCTGTTTTTT
TRBD1	TRBV5-5	TRBJ2-1	many	CASSAGQGGNEQFF	TGTGCCAGCAGCGCGGGACAGGGAGGCAATGAGCAGTTCTTC
-	TRBV4-1	TRBJ1-1	-	CASSQTPPPGRMNTEAFF	TGCGCCAGCAGCCAGACCCCACCCCCGGGGAGGATGAACACTGAAGCTTTCTTT
TRBD2	TRBV6-2/TRBV6-3	TRBJ2-2	-	CASSYQQLADTGELFF	TGTGCCAGCAGTTATCAGCAACTAGCGGACACCGGGGAGCTGTTTTTT
TRBD1	TRBV5-1	TRBJ1-1	few	CASSVGQGMNTEAFF	TGCGCCAGCAGCGTTGGACAGGGAATGAACACTGAAGCTTTCTTT